This T cell receptor (beta chain) was found in a study of T cell clonotyping in hematopoietic cell transplantation. General study findings and limits: Cells were unsorted, so CD4 and CD8 contributions were not separated. At the given depth, recipient repertoires were over 97% de novo clonotypes.

Worth noting for this clone: Antigen specificity is unknown.

Here immunoSEQ multiplex PCR was the method, and the copy in TCRdb shows in-frame clones only, minus some. The data show approximately 11,000 clones, with about 91% seen just once and 0.6% to 0.85% held by the top ten. Germline CDR1 is LGHNA and CDR2 is YSLEER. This CDR3 spans 13 amino acids. Trimming removed 0 bases from V and 7 bases from J, with 9 bases in between. The rearrangement uses TRBV4-3 and TRBJ2-5; no definite D call. This TCR was sampled from a woman in her forties or fifties in good health. Some clones in this sample may be carry-over from other donors' samples. Specimen: peripheral blood mononuclear cells. CDR3 coding DNA: TGCGCCAGCAGCCAAGACATATGGGGGACCCAGTACTTC. Its translation is CASSQDIWGTQYF.